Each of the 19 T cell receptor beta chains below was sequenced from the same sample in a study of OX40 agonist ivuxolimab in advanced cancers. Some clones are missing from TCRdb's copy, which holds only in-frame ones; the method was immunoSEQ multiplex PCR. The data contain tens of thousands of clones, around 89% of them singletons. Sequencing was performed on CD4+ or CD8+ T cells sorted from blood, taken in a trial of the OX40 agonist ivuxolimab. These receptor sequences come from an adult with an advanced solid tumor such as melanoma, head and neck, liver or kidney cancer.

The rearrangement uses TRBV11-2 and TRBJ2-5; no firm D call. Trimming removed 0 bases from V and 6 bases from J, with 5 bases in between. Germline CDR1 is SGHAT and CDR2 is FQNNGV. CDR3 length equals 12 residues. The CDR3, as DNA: TGTGCCAGCAGCTTAGATGTAAAGACCCAGTACTTC. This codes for CASSLDVKTQYF.

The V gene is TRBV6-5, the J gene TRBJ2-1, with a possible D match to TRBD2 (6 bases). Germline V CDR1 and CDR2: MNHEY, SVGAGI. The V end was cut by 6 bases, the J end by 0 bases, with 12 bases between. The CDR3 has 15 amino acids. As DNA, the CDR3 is TGTGCCAGCAGCCGCCAAGCGGGCTCCTACAATGAGCAGTTCTTC. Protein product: CASSRQAGSYNEQFF.

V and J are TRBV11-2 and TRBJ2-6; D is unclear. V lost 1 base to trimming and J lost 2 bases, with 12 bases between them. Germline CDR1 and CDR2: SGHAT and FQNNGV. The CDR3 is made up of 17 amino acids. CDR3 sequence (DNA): TGTGCCAGCAGCTTAGGGGTTGTGGTCACTGGGGCCAACGTCCTGACTTTC. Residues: CASSLGVVVTGANVLTF.

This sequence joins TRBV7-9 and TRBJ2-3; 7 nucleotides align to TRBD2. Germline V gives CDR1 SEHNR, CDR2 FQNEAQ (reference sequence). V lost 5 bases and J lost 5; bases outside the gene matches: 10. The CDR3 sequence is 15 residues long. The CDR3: CASSRTQRGKDTQYF. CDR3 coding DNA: TGTGCCAGCAGCCGGACCCAGCGGGGAAAAGATACGCAGTATTTT.

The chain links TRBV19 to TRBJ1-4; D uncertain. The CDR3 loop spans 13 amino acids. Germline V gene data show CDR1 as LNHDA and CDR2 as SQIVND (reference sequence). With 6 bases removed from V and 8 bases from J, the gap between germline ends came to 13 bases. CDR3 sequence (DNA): TGTGCCAGTAGCTGGATGGAAAACGAAAAACTGTTTTTT. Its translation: CASSWMENEKLFF.

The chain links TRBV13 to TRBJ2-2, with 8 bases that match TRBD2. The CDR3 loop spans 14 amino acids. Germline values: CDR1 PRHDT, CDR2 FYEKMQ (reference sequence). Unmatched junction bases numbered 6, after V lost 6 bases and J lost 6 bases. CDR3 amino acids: CASRASGSPGELFF. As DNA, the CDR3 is TGTGCCAGCAGAGCCAGCGGGAGCCCCGGGGAGCTGTTTTTT.

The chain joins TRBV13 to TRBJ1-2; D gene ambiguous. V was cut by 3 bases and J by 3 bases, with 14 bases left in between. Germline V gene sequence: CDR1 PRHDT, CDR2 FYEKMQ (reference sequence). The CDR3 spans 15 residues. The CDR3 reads CASSFRGGSDYGYTF. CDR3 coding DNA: TGTGCCAGCAGCTTCCGTGGTGGGAGCGACTATGGCTACACCTTC.

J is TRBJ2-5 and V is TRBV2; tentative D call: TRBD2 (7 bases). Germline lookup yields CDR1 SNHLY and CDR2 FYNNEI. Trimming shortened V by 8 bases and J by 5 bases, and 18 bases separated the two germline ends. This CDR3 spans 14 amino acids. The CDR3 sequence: CASWLGGAPETQYF. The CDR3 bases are TGTGCCAGCTGGCTGGGGGGGGCCCCGGAGACCCAGTACTTC. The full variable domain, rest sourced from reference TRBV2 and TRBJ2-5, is EPEVTQTPSHQVTQMGQEVILRCVPISNHLYFYWYRQILGQKVEFLVSFYNNEISEKSEIFDDQFSVERPDGSNFTLKIRSTKLEDSAMYFCASWLGGAPETQYFGPGTRLLVL.

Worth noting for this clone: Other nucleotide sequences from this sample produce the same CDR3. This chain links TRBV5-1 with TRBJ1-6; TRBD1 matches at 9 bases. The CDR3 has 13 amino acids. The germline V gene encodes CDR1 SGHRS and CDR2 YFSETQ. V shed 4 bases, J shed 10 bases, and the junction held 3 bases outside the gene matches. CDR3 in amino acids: CASSLGQGSPLHF. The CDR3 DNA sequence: TGCGCCAGCAGCCTGGGACAGGGCTCACCCCTCCACTTT. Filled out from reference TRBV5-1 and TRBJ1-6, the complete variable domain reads KAGVTQTPRYLIKTRGQQVTLSCSPISGHRSVSWYQQTPGQGLQFLFEYFSETQRNKGNFPGRFSGRQFSNSRSEMNVSTLELGDSALYLCASSLGQGSPLHFGNGTRLTVT.

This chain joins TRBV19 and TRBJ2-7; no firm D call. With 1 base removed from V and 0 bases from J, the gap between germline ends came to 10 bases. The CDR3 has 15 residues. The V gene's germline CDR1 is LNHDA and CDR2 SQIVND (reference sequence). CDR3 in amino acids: CASSIGTRSSYEQYF. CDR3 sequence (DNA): TGTGCCAGTAGTATAGGGACCCGGAGCTCCTACGAGCAGTACTTC.

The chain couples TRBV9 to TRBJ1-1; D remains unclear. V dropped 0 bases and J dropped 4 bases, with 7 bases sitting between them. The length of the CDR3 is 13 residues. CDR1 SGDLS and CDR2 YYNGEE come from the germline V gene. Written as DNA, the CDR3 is TGTGCCAGCAGCGTAGGTTCCTCCACTGAAGCTTTCTTT. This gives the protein CASSVGSSTEAFF.

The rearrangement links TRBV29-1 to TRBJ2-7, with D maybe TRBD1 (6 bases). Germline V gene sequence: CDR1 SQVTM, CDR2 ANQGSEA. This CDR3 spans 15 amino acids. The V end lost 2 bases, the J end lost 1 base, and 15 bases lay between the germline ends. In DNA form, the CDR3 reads TGCAGCGTTGAAATGGATCGGCAGGGGTCCTACGAGCAGTACTTC. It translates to CSVEMDRQGSYEQYF.

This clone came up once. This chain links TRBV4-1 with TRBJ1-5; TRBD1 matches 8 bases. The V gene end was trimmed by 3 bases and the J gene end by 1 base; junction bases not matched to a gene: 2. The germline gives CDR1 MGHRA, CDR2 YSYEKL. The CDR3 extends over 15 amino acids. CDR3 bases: TGCGCCAGCAGCCAGAACAGGGGGAGCAATCAGCCCCAGCATTTT. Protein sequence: CASSQNRGSNQPQHF.

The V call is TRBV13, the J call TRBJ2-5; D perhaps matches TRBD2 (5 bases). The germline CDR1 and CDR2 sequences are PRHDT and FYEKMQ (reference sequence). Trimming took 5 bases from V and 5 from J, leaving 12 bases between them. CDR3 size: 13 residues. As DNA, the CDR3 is TGTGCCAGCAGCCCATACGGGGAGGAGACCCAGTACTTC. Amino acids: CASSPYGEETQYF.

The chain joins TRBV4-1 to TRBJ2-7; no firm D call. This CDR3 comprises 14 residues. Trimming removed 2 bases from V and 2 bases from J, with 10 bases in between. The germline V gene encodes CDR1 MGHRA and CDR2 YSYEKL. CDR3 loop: CASSQTQYTYEQYF. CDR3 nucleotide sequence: TGCGCCAGCAGCCAAACACAGTACACCTACGAGCAGTACTTC.

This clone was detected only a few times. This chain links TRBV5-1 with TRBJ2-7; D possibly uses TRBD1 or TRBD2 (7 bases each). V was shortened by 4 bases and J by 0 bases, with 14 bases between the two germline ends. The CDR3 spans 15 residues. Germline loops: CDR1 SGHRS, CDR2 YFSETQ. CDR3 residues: CASSLGGGGSYEQYF. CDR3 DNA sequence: TGCGCCAGCAGCCTGGGAGGGGGCGGCTCCTACGAGCAGTACTTC.

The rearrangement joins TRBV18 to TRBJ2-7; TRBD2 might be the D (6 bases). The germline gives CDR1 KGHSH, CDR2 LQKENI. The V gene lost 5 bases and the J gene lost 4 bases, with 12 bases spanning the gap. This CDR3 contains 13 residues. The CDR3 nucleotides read TGTGCCAGCTCAACAGCCGGGACTTACGAGCAGTACTTC. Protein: CASSTAGTYEQYF.

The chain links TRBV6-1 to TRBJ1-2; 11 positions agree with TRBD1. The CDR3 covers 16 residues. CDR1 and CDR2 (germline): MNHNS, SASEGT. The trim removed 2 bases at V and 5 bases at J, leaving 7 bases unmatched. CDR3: CASSELGQGAIYGYTF. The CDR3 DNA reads TGTGCCAGCAGTGAACTAGGACAGGGGGCAATATATGGCTACACCTTC.

In DNA form, the CDR3 reads TGTGCCAGCAGCTTAGGACAGTTATACGAGCAGTACTTC. Translation gives CASSLGQLYEQYF. The chain couples TRBV7-6 to TRBJ2-7; TRBD1 might be the D (5 bases). Germline V gene data show CDR1 as SGHVS and CDR2 as FNYEAQ. The CDR3 spans 13 residues. With 1 base removed from V and 4 bases from J, the gap between germline ends came to 8 bases. Filled out from reference TRBV7-6 and TRBJ2-7, the complete variable domain reads GAGVSQSPRYKVTKRGQDVALRCDPISGHVSLYWYRQALGQGPEFLTYFNYEAQQDKSGLPNDRFSAERPEGSISTLTIQRTEQRDSAMYRCASSLGQLYEQYFGPGTRLTVT.